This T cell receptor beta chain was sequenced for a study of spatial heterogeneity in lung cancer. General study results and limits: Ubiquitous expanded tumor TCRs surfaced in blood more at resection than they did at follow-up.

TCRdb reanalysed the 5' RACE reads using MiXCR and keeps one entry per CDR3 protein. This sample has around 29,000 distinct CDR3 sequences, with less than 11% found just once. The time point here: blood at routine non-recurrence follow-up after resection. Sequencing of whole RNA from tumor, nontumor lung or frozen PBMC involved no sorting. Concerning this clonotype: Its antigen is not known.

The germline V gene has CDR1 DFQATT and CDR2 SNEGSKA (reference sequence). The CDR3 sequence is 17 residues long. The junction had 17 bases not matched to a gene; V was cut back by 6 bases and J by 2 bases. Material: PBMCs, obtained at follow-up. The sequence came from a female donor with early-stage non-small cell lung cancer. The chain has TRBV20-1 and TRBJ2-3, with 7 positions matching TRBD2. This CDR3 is CSARLAPQRGDTDTQYF. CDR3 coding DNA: TGCAGTGCCCGCTTAGCCCCCCAGCGGGGAGACACAGATACGCAGTATTTT.